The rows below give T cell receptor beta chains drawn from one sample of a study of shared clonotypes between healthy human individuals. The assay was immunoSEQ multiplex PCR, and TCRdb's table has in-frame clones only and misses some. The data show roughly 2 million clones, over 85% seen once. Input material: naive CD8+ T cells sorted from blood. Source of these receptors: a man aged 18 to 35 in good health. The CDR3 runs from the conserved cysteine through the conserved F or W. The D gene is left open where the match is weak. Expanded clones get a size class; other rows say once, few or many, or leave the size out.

CDR3 DNA: TGTGCCAGCAGTTACGGCGAAGGATACGAGCAGTACTTC
CDR3 protein: CASSYGEGYEQYF
V gene: TRBV27
D gene: -
J gene: TRBJ2-7
clone size: few

CDR3 DNA: TGTGCCAGCAGCTTAGGCAGGGGGCCCGGGGAGCTGTTTTTT
CDR3 protein: CASSLGRGPGELFF
V gene: TRBV13
D gene: TRBD1
J gene: TRBJ2-2
clone size: -

CDR3 DNA: TGCGCCAGCAGCCAAGTCTGGAGCCCAGGGACAGGGGACCAGCCCCAGCATTTT
CDR3 protein: CASSQVWSPGTGDQPQHF
V gene: TRBV4-3
D gene: TRBD1
J gene: TRBJ1-5
clone size: -

CDR3 DNA: TGTGCCAGCAGCAAAGATCGGCCAGGGGTGTTCCCATCTGGAAACACCATATATTTT
CDR3 protein: CASSKDRPGVFPSGNTIYF
V gene: TRBV21-1
D gene: -
J gene: TRBJ1-3
clone size: -

CDR3 DNA: TGTGCCAGCAGCCCGGGACTAGCGGGATGGGATGAGCAGTTCTTC
CDR3 protein: CASSPGLAGWDEQFF
V gene: TRBV14
D gene: TRBD2
J gene: TRBJ2-1
clone size: -

CDR3 DNA: TGCGCCAGCAGCCAAGCCCACGGGGAGGGAGGCTACACCTTC
CDR3 protein: CASSQAHGEGGYTF
V gene: TRBV4-1
D gene: -
J gene: TRBJ1-2
clone size: -

CDR3 DNA: TGTGCCAGCAGTCCTCATGAGTACACCGGGGAGCTGTTTTTT
CDR3 protein: CASSPHEYTGELFF
V gene: TRBV6-5
D gene: -
J gene: TRBJ2-2
clone size: -

CDR3 DNA: TGCGCCAGCAGCTCCCTGATGGGGGCTAGCGGGAGGGAGAACACCGGGGAGCTGTTTTTT
CDR3 protein: CASSSLMGASGRENTGELFF
V gene: TRBV5-1
D gene: TRBD2
J gene: TRBJ2-2
clone size: -

CDR3 DNA: TGCGCCAGCAGCCTATCGACAGGGGCCTACGAGCAGTACTTC
CDR3 protein: CASSLSTGAYEQYF
V gene: TRBV4-3
D gene: TRBD1
J gene: TRBJ2-7
clone size: -

CDR3 DNA: TGTGCCAGCAGCATCCTGAGCACTGAAGCTTTCTTT
CDR3 protein: CASSILSTEAFF
V gene: TRBV7-9
D gene: -
J gene: TRBJ1-1
clone size: -

CDR3 DNA: TGTGCCAGCCGCCGGGACTTTGTAATGGAGACCCAGTACTTC
CDR3 protein: CASRRDFVMETQYF
V gene: TRBV11-2
D gene: -
J gene: TRBJ2-5
clone size: -

CDR3 DNA: TGTGCCAGCAGTACGCACCAAGAGACCCAGTACTTC
CDR3 protein: CASSTHQETQYF
V gene: TRBV27
D gene: -
J gene: TRBJ2-5
clone size: -

CDR3 DNA: TGTGCCTGGAATAGCGGGGGGTTCGAGACCCAGTACTTC
CDR3 protein: CAWNSGGFETQYF
V gene: TRBV30
D gene: TRBD2
J gene: TRBJ2-5
clone size: -

CDR3 DNA: TGTGCCAGCAGTTACTCGGTGCGGGAGCCCTCAGATACGCAGTATTTT
CDR3 protein: CASSYSVREPSDTQYF
V gene: TRBV6-5
D gene: TRBD2
J gene: TRBJ2-3
clone size: -

CDR3 DNA: TGTGCCAGCAGTTTAGGGACGGTGAACACTGAAGCTTTCTTT
CDR3 protein: CASSLGTVNTEAFF
V gene: TRBV28
D gene: -
J gene: TRBJ1-1
clone size: once